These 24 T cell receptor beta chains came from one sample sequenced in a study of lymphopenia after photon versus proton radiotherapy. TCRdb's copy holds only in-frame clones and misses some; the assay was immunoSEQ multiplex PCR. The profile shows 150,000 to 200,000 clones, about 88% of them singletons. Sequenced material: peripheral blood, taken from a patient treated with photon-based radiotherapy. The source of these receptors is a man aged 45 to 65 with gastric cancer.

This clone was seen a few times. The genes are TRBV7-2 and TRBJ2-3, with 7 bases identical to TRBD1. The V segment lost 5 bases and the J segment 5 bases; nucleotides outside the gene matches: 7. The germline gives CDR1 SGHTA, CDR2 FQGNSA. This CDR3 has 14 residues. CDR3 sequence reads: CASSPGQARDTQYF. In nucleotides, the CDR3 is TGTGCCAGCAGCCCCGGACAGGCCCGAGATACGCAGTATTTT.

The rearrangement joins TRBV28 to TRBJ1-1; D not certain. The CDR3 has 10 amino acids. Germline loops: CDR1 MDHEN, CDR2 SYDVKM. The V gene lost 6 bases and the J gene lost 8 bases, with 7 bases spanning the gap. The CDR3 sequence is CASSRWEAFF. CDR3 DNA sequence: TGTGCCAGCAGCCGGTGGGAAGCTTTCTTT.

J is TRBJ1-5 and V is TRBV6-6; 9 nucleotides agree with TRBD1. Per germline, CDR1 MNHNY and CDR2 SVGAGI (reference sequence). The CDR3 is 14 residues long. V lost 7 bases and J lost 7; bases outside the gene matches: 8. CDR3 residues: CASMRGTGIQPQHF. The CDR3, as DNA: TGTGCCAGCATGAGGGGGACAGGGATCCAGCCCCAGCATTTT.

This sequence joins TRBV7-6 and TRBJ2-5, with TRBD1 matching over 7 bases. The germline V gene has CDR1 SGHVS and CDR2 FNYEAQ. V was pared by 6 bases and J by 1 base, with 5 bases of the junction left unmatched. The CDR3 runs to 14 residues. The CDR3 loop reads CASSSGQVQETQYF. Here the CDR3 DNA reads TGTGCCAGCAGTTCCGGACAGGTCCAAGAGACCCAGTACTTC.

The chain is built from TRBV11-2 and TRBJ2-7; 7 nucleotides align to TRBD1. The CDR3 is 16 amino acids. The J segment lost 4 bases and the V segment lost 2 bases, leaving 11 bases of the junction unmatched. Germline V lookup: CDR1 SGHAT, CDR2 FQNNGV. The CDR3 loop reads CASSLYLDRPLYEQYF. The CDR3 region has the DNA TGTGCCAGCAGCTTATACCTGGACAGGCCCTTATACGAGCAGTACTTC.

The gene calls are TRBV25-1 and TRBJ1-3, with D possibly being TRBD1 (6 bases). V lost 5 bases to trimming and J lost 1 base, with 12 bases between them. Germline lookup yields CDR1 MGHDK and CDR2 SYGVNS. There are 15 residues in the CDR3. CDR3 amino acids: CASSPGGTSGNTIYF. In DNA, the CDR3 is TGTGCCAGCAGTCCCGGGGGCACTTCTGGAAACACCATATATTTT.

CDR3 coding DNA: TGTGCCAGCAGCTTGCTAGCGGAAAAGAACACCGGGGAGCTGTTTTTT. Translating gives CASSLLAEKNTGELFF. The chain couples TRBV5-4 to TRBJ2-2, with 7 bases that match TRBD2. The CDR3 is 16 amino acids. Germline V gene lookup returns CDR1 SGHNT and CDR2 YYREEE (reference sequence). Trimming took 1 base from V and 1 from J; bases not matched to a gene: 4.

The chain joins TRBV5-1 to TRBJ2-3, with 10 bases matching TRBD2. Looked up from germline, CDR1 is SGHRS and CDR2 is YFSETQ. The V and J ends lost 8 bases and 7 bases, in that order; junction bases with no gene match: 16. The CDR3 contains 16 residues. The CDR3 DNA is TGCGCCAGTGACTTCGGGCAGACTAGCGGGCCACATACGCAGTATTTT. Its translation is CASDFGQTSGPHTQYF. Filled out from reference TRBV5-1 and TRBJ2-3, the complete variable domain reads KAGVTQTPRYLIKTRGQQVTLSCSPISGHRSVSWYQQTPGQGLQFLFEYFSETQRNKGNFPGRFSGRQFSNSRSEMNVSTLELGDSALYLCASDFGQTSGPHTQYFGPGTRLTVL.

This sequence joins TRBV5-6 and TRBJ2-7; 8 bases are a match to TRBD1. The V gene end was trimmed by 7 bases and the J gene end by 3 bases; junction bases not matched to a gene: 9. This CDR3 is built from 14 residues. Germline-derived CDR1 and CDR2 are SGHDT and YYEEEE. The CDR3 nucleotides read TGTGCCAGCGCCGTGGGACAGGACATCTACGAGCAGTACTTC. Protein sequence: CASAVGQDIYEQYF.

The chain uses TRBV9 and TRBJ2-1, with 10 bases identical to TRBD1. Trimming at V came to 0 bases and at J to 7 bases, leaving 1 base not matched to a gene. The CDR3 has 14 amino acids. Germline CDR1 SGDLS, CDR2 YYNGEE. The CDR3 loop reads CASSVEDRGNEQFF. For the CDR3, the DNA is TGTGCCAGCAGCGTAGAGGACAGGGGGAATGAGCAGTTCTTC.

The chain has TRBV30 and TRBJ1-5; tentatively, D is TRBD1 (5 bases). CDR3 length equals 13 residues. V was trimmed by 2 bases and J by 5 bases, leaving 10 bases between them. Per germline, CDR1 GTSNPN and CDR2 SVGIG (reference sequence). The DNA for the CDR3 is TGTGCCTGGAGTCGACAGTTTGATCAGCCCCAGCATTTT. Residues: CAWSRQFDQPQHF.

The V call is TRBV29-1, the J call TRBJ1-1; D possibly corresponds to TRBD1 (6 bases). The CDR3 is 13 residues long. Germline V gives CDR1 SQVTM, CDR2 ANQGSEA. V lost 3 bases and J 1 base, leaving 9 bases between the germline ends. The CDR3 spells CSVDRGQNTEAFF. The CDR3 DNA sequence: TGCAGCGTTGACAGGGGCCAGAACACTGAAGCTTTCTTT.

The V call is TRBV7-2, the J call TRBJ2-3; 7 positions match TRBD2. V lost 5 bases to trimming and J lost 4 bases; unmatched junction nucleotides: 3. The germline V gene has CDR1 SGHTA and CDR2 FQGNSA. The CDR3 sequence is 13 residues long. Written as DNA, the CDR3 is TGTGCCAGCAGCCTCGGACTAGCAGATACGCAGTATTTT. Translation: CASSLGLADTQYF.

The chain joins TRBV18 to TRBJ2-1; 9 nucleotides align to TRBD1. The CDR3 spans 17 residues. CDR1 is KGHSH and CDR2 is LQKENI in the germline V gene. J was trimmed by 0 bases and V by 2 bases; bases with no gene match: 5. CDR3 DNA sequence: TGTGCCAGCTCACCAGACAGGGGGGTAGGCTCCTACAATGAGCAGTTCTTC. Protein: CASSPDRGVGSYNEQFF. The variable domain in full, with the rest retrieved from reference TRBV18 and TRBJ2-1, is NAGVMQNPRHLVRRRGQEARLRCSPMKGHSHVYWYRQLPEEGLKFMVYLQKENIIDESGMPKERFSAEFPKEGPSILRIQQVVRGDSAAYFCASSPDRGVGSYNEQFFGPGTRLTVL.

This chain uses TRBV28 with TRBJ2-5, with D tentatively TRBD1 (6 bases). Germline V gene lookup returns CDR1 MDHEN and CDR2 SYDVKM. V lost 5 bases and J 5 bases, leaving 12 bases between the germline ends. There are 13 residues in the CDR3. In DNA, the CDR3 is TGTGCCAGCAGTCTGGGGGCCGTGGAGACCCAGTACTTC. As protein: CASSLGAVETQYF.

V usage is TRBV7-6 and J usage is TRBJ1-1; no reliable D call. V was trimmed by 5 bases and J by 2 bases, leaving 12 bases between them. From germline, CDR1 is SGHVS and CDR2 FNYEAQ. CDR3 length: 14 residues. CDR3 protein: CASSPRTDNTEAFF. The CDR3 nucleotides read TGTGCCAGCAGCCCTCGGACTGATAACACTGAAGCTTTCTTT.

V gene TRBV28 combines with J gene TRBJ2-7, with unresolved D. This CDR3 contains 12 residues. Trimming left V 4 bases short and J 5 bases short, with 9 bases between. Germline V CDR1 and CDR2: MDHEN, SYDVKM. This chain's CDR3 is CASSSGPHEQYF. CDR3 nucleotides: TGTGCCAGCAGTTCTGGGCCCCACGAGCAGTACTTC.

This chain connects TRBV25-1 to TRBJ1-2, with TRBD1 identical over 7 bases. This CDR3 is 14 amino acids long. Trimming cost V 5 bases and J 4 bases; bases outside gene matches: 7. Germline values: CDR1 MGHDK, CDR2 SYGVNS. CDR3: CASSQPRDSYGYTF. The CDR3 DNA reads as TGTGCCAGCAGTCAACCTAGGGACAGCTATGGCTACACCTTC.

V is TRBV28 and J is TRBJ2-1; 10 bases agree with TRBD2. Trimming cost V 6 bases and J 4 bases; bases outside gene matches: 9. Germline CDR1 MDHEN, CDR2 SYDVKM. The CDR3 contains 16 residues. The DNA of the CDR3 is TGTGCCAGCAGCCCCCCTCTAGCGGGAGAGTACAATGAGCAGTTCTTC. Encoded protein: CASSPPLAGEYNEQFF.

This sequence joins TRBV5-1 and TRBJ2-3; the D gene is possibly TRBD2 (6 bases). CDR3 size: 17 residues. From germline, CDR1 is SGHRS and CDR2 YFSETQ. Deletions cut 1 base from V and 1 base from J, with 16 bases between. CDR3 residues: CASSLSRLGAGTDTQYF. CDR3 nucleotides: TGCGCCAGCAGCTTGAGCCGACTAGGAGCTGGCACAGATACGCAGTATTTT.

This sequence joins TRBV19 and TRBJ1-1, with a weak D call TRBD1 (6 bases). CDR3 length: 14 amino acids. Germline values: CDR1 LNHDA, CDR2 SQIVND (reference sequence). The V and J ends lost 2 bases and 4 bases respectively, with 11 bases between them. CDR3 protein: CASSITGAVTEAFF. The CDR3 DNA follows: TGTGCCAGTAGTATAACGGGGGCCGTCACTGAAGCTTTCTTT.

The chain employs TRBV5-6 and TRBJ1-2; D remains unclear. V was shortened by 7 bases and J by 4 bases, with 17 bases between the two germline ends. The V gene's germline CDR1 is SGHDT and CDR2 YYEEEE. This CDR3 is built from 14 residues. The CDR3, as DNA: TGTGCCAGCGGGGAGGCAACTATCTTCTATGGCTACACCTTC. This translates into CASGEATIFYGYTF.

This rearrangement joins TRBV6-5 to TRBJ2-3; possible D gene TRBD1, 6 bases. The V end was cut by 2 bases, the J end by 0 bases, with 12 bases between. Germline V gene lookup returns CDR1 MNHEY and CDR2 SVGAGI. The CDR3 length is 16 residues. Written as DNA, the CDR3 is TGTGCCAGCAGTTACCTTGGGGGCGGGAGCACAGATACGCAGTATTTT. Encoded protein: CASSYLGGGSTDTQYF.

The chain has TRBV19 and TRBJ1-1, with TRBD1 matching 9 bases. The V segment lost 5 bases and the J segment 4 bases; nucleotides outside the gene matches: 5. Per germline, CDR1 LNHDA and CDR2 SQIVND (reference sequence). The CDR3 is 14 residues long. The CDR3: CASSLDRGVTEAFF. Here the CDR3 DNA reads TGTGCCAGTAGTCTGGACAGGGGTGTCACTGAAGCTTTCTTT.